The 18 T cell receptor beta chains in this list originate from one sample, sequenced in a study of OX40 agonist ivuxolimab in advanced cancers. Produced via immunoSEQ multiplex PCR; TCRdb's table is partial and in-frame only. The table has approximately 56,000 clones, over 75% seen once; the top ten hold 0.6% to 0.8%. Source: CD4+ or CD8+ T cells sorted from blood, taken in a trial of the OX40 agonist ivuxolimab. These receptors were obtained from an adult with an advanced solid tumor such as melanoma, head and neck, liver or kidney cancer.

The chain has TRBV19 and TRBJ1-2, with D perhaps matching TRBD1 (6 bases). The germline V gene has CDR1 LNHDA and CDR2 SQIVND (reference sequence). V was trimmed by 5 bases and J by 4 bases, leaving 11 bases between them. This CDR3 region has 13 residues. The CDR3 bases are TGTGCCAGTAGTGTAATACAGGGCTATGGCTACACCTTC. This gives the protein CASSVIQGYGYTF. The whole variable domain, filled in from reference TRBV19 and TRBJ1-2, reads DGGITQSPKYLFRKEGQNVTLSCEQNLNHDAMYWYRQDPGQGLRLIYYSQIVNDFQKGDIAEGYSVSREKKESFPLTVTSAQKNPTAFYLCASSVIQGYGYTFGSGTRLTVV.

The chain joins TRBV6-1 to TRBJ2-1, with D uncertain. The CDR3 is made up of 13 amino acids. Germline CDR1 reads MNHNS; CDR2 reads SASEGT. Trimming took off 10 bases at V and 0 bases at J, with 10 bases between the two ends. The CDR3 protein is CATSSASYNEQFF. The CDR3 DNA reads TGTGCCACCTCGTCCGCCTCCTACAATGAGCAGTTCTTC.

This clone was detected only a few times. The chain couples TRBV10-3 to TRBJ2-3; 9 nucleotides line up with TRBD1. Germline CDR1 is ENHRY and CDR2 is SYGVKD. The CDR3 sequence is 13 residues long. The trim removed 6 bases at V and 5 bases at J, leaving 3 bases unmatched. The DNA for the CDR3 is TGTGCCATCAGGGACAGGGGTGGAGATACGCAGTATTTT. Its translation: CAIRDRGGDTQYF.

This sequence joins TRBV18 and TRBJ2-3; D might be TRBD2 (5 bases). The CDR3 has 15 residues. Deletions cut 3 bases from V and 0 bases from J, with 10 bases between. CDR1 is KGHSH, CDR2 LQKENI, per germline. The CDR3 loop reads CASSPGTGSTDTQYF. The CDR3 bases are TGTGCCAGCTCACCCGGCACGGGGAGCACAGATACGCAGTATTTT.

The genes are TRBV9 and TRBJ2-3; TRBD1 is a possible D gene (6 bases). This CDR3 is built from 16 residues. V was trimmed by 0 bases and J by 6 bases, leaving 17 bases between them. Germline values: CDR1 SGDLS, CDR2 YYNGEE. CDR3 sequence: CASSVGGQAWTDTQYF. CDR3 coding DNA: TGTGCCAGCAGCGTAGGGGGACAAGCCTGGACGGATACGCAGTATTTT. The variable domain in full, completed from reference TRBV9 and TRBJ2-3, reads DSGVTQTPKHLITATGQRVTLRCSPRSGDLSVYWYQQSLDQGLQFLIQYYNGEERAKGNILERFSAQQFPDLHSELNLSSLELGDSALYFCASSVGGQAWTDTQYFGPGTRLTVL.

CDR3 nucleotides: TGCGCCAGCAGCTCTACCGGGACTAGCGGGGGGGCAGATACGCAGTATTTT. This translates into CASSSTGTSGGADTQYF. The rearrangement joins TRBV5-1 to TRBJ2-3, with 16 bases identical to TRBD2. V lost 3 bases to trimming and J lost 4 bases; unmatched junction nucleotides: 5. Germline lookup yields CDR1 SGHRS and CDR2 YFSETQ. The CDR3 spans 17 residues.

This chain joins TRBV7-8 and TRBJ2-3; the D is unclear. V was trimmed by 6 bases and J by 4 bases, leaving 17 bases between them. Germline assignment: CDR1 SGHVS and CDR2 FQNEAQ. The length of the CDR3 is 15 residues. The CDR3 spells CASRFGRIWSDTQYF. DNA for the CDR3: TGTGCCAGCAGGTTCGGACGTATTTGGTCAGATACGCAGTATTTT.

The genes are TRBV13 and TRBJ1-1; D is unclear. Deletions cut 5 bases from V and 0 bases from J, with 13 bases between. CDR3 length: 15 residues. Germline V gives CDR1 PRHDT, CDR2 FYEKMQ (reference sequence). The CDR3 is CASSPQAGVNTEAFF. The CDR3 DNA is TGTGCCAGCAGCCCTCAGGCCGGCGTGAACACTGAAGCTTTCTTT.

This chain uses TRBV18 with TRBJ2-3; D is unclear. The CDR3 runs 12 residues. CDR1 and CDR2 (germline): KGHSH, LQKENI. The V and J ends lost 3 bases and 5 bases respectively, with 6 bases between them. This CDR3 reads CASSPGRDTQYF. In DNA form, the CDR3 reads TGTGCCAGCTCACCTGGTCGAGATACGCAGTATTTT. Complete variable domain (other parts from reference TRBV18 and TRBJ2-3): NAGVMQNPRHLVRRRGQEARLRCSPMKGHSHVYWYRQLPEEGLKFMVYLQKENIIDESGMPKERFSAEFPKEGPSILRIQQVVRGDSAAYFCASSPGRDTQYFGPGTRLTVL.

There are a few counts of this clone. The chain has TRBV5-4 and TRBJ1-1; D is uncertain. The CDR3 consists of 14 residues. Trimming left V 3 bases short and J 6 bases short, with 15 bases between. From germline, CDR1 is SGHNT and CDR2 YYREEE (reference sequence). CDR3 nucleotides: TGTGCCAGCAGCTCGAACGGGTTGATGGCTGAAGCTTTCTTT. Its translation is CASSSNGLMAEAFF.

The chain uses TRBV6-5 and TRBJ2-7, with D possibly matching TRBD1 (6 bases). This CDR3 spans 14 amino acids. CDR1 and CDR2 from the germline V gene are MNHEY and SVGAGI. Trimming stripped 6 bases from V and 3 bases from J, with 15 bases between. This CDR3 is CASSQLDRNYEQYF. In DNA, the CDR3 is TGTGCCAGCAGCCAACTGGACAGAAACTACGAGCAGTACTTC.

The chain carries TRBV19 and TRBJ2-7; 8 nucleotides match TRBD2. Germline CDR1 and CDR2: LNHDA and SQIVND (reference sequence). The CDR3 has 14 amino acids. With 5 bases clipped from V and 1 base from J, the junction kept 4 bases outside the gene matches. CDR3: CASSSRGESYEQYF. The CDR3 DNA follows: TGTGCCAGTAGTTCGCGGGGGGAATCCTACGAGCAGTACTTC. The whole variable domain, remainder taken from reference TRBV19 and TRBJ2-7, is DGGITQSPKYLFRKEGQNVTLSCEQNLNHDAMYWYRQDPGQGLRLIYYSQIVNDFQKGDIAEGYSVSREKKESFPLTVTSAQKNPTAFYLCASSSRGESYEQYFGPGTRLTVT.

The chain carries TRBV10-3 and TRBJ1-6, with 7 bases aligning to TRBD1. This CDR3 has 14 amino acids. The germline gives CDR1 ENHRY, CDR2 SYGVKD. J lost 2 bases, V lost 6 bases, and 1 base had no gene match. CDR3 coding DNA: TGTGCCATCAGGGGACAGCCCTATAATTCACCCCTCCACTTT. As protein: CAIRGQPYNSPLHF.

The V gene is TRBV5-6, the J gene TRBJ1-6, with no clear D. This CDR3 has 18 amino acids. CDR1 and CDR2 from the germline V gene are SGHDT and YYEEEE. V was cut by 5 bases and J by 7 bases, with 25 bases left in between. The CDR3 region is CASSFQALGLPGNSPLHF. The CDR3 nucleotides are TGTGCCAGCAGTTTCCAAGCCCTGGGGTTGCCTGGGAATTCACCCCTCCACTTT.

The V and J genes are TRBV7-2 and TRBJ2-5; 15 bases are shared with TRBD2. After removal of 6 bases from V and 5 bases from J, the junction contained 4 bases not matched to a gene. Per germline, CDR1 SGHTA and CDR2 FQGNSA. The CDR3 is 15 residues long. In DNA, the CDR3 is TGTGCCAGCAGTGGACTAGCGGGGGGGAGGGAGACCCAGTACTTC. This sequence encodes CASSGLAGGRETQYF.

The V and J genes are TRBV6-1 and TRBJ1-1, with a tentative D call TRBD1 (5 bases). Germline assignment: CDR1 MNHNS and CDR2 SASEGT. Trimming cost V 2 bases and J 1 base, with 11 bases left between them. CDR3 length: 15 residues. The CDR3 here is CASSEYPDRNTEAFF. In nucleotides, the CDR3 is TGTGCCAGCAGTGAATACCCCGACAGGAACACTGAAGCTTTCTTT.

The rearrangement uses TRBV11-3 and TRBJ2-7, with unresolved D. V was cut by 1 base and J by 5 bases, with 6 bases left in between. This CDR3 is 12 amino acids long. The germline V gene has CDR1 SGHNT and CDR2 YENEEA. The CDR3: CASSLVRDEQYF. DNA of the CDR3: TGTGCCAGCAGCTTAGTCCGGGACGAGCAGTACTTC.

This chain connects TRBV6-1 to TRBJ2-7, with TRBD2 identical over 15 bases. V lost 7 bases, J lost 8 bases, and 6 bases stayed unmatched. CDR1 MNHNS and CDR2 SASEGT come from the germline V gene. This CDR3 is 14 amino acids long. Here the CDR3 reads CASNPGLAGGKQYF. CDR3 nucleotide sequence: TGTGCCAGCAACCCGGGACTAGCGGGGGGTAAGCAGTACTTC.